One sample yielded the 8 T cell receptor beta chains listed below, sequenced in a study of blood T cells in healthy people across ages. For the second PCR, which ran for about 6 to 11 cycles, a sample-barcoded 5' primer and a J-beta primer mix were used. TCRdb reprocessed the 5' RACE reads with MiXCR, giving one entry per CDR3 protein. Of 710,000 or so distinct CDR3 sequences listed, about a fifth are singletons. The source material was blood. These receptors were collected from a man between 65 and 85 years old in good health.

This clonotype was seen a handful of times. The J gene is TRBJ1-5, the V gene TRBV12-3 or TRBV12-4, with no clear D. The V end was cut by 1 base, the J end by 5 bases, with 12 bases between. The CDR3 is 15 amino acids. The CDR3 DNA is TGTGCCAGCAGTTTAGGGGCGCGCGCGGATCAGCCCCAGCATTTT. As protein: CASSLGARADQPQHF.

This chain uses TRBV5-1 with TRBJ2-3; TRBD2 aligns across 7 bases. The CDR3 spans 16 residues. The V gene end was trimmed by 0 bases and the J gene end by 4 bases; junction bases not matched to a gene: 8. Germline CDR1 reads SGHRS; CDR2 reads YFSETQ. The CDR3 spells CASSLGVAGAPDTQYF. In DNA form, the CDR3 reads TGCGCCAGCAGCTTGGGAGTGGCGGGAGCCCCAGATACGCAGTATTTT. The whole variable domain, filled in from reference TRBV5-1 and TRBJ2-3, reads KAGVTQTPRYLIKTRGQQVTLSCSPISGHRSVSWYQQTPGQGLQFLFEYFSETQRNKGNFPGRFSGRQFSNSRSEMNVSTLELGDSALYLCASSLGVAGAPDTQYFGPGTRLTVL.

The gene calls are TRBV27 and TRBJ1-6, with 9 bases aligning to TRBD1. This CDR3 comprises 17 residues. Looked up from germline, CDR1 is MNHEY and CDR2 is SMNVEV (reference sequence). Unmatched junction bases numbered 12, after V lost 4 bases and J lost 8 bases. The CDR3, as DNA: TGTGCCAGCAGTTCCAACTACAGGGGGCCTCGGCATTCACCCCTCCACTTT. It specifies CASSSNYRGPRHSPLHF.

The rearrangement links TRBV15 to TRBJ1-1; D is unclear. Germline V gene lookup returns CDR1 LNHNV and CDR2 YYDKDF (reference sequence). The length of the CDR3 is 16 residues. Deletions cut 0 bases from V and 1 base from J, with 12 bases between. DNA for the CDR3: TGTGCCACCAGCAGAGACCTTATACGGGGGAACACTGAAGCTTTCTTT. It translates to CATSRDLIRGNTEAFF.

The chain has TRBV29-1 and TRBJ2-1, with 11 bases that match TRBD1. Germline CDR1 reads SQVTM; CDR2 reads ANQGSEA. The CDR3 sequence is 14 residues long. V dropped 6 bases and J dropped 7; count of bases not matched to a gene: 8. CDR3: CSVRDRGGGNEQFF. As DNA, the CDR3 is TGCAGCGTCCGGGACAGGGGGGGAGGAAATGAGCAGTTCTTC.

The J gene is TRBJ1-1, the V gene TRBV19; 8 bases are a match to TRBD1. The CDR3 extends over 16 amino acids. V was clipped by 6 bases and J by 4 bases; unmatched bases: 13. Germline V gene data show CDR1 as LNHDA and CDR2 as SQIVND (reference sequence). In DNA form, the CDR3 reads TGTGCCAGTAGATACGCCGGGGACAGGTCCTTCACTGAAGCTTTCTTT. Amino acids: CASRYAGDRSFTEAFF. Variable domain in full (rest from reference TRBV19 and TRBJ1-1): DGGITQSPKYLFRKEGQNVTLSCEQNLNHDAMYWYRQDPGQGLRLIYYSQIVNDFQKGDIAEGYSVSREKKESFPLTVTSAQKNPTAFYLCASRYAGDRSFTEAFFGQGTRLTVV.

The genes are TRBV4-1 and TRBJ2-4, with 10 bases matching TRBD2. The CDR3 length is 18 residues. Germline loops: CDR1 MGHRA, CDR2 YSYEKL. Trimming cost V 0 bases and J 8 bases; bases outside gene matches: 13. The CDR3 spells CASSQERSSGSRWDIQYF. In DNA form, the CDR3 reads TGCGCCAGCAGCCAAGAAAGGTCTAGCGGGAGCAGGTGGGACATTCAGTACTTC.

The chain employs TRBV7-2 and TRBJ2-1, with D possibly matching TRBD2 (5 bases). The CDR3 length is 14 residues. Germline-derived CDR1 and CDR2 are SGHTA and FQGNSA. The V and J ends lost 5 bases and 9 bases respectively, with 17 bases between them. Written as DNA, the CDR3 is TGTGCCAGCAGCCCTATTTTCGGGAATGGTGAGCAGTTCTTC. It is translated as CASSPIFGNGEQFF.